This is a list of T cell receptor beta chains from one sample in a study of CD8+ T cells in alopecia areata. Using immunoSEQ multiplex PCR, the repertoire was profiled, and TCRdb retains in-frame clones only, with some absent. The sample lists about 150,000 clones; more than 40% were seen once. Source material: CD4+ T cells sorted from blood. The receptors were sampled from a human donor with alopecia areata. Each CDR3 is given with its conserved first and last residue.

TRBV29-1	TRBJ2-6	CSVKWAGANVLTF
TRBV15	TRBJ2-1	CATSGKEQFF
TRBV7-9	TRBJ2-2	CASSLPGDTGQLNTGELFF
TRBV29-1	TRBJ1-2	CSVDAGTGVFYGYTF
TRBV29-1	TRBJ2-5	CSVLGSPTRAETQYF
TRBV30	TRBJ2-1	CAWMDYNEQFF
TRBV29-1	TRBJ2-2	CSVRRQGNTGELFF
TRBV6-1	TRBJ1-1	CASKGFMNTEAFF
TRBV5-1	TRBJ2-2	CASSLGPRPTPGELFF
TRBV5-1	TRBJ2-1	CASSVGQGRRNEQFF
TRBV10-3	TRBJ2-2	CAMNSGGNTGELFF
TRBV6-5	TRBJ2-7	CASSATNGLSYEQYF
TRBV6-5	TRBJ2-6	CASTTPSGANVLTF
TRBV2	TRBJ2-6	CASSARGTGAGANVLTF
TRBV18	TRBJ2-3	CASSSRTLSDTQYF
TRBV5-6	TRBJ2-7	CASSPRGLYYSYEQYF
TRBV30	TRBJ1-5	CAWSVQGNQPQHF
TRBV5-4	TRBJ1-2	CASSLTGTYGYTF
TRBV29-1	TRBJ2-3	CSVEDPSSSKTDTQYF
TRBV18	TRBJ2-7	CASSPRDPPYEQYF
TRBV7-9	TRBJ2-1	CASSLPKLPSGTEGNEQFF
TRBV6-5	TRBJ1-4	CASSYGITNEKLFF
TRBV5-1	TRBJ2-6	CASSVGAGATGANVLTF
TRBV5-1	TRBJ2-5	CASSLGPEETQYF
TRBV30	TRBJ2-4	CAWSVLWAKNIQYF
TRBV29-1	TRBJ1-1	CSVVGLHSNTEAFF
TRBV6-1	TRBJ1-4	CASSPRDSINEKLFF
TRBV30	TRBJ2-2	CAWMLRKGELFF
TRBV29-1	TRBJ1-5	CSAAEGLNQPQHF
TRBV7-2	TRBJ1-1	CASSLAGGYAEAFF
TRBV2	TRBJ2-3	CASSEPNNDTQYF
TRBV7-9	TRBJ1-1	CASSSDRGLGPEAFF
TRBV6-5	TRBJ1-1	CASRNSHTEAFF
TRBV5-1	TRBJ2-6	CASSVTGTGGAVLTF
TRBV2	TRBJ2-1	CASMVTRLGGYEQFF
TRBV30	TRBJ2-1	CAWTFGGVGYNEQFF
TRBV7-2	TRBJ1-5	CASTLDRINQPQHF
TRBV29-1	TRBJ2-7	CSVEVPNAYEQYF
TRBV7-9	TRBJ2-5	CASSYGQGTQETQYF
TRBV6-5	TRBJ2-5	CASSYPGQRETQYF
TRBV6-1	TRBJ1-2	CASNLNRGVYGYTF
TRBV7-6	TRBJ1-2	CASSLANGYTF
TRBV28	TRBJ2-1	CASKVAGAHNEQFF
TRBV5-1	TRBJ2-5	CASSGGHAAGTQYF
TRBV29-1	TRBJ2-7	CSVGTGNEQYF
TRBV2	TRBJ1-5	CASSDAGFPPAQHF
TRBV5-1	TRBJ2-3	CASSPELAGGPMDTQYF
TRBV29-1	TRBJ2-1	CSVGKRMTSNEQFF
TRBV2	TRBJ1-2	CASSEAGPAYGYTF
TRBV27	TRBJ2-7	CASSPRPGAYEQYF
TRBV14	TRBJ2-3	CASSQGTSGVTREYF
TRBV2	TRBJ2-1	CASKAGTGVGEQFF